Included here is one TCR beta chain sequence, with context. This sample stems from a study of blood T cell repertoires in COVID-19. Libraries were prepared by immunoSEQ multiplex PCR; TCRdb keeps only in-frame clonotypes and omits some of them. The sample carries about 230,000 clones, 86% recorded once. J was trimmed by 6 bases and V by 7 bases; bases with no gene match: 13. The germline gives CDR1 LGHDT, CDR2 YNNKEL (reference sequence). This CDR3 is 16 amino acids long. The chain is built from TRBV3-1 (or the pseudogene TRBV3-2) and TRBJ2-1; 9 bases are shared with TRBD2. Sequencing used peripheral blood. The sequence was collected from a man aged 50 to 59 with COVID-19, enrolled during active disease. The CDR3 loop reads CASTGGRAAIFNEQFF. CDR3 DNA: TGTGCCAGCACGGGCGGGAGGGCCGCTATCTTCAATGAGCAGTTCTTC.